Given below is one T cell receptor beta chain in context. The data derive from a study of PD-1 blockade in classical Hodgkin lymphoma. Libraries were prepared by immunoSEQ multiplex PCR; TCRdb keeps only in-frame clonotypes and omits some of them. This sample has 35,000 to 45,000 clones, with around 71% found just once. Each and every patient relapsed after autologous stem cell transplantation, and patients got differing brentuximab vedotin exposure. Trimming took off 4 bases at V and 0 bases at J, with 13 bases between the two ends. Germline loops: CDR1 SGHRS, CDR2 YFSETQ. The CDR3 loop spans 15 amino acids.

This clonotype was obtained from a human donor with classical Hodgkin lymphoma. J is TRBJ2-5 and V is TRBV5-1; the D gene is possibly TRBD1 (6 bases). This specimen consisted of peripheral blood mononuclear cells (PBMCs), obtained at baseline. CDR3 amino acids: CASSPKRQDQETQYF. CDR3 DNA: TGCGCCAGCAGCCCCAAGCGACAGGACCAAGAGACCCAGTACTTC.